The 13 T cell receptor beta chains given below trace back to one sample, sequenced in a study of spatial heterogeneity in lung cancer. The time point was: sample taken at primary tumor resection. Unsorted whole RNA from tumor, nontumor lung or frozen PBMC underwent sequencing. Each CDR3 protein gets one entry after TCRdb re-called the 5' RACE reads with MiXCR. Seen here are some 37,000 distinct CDR3 sequences, 7.5% to 8% observed once, and the top ten hold 25% to 35%. Sequencing used PBMCs, obtained at surgery. Receptors originate from a male donor with early-stage non-small cell lung cancer.

In this sample, this clonotype turned up many times. The V call is TRBV12-3 or TRBV12-4, the J call TRBJ2-1; 13 bases are shared with TRBD2. CDR3 size: 16 residues. The V and J ends lost 5 bases and 10 bases, in that order; junction bases with no gene match: 11. CDR3 loop: CASSRVPGLAGPEQFF. In nucleotides, the CDR3 is TGTGCCAGCAGTCGAGTACCGGGACTAGCGGGACCAGAGCAGTTCTTC.

The sample holds many counts of this clonotype. The rearrangement joins TRBV2 to TRBJ2-3, with 11 bases that match TRBD2. J gave up 4 bases and V 3 bases, and 6 bases lay outside the gene matches. CDR3 length: 16 residues. The V gene's germline CDR1 is SNHLY and CDR2 FYNNEI. CDR3: CASSETSGMGADTQYF. Written as DNA, the CDR3 is TGTGCCAGCAGTGAGACTAGCGGGATGGGTGCAGATACGCAGTATTTT.

In this sample, this clonotype turned up many times. The chain joins TRBV2 to TRBJ2-3, with TRBD1 as a possible D gene (5 bases). The CDR3 is 15 residues long. The V gene's germline CDR1 is SNHLY and CDR2 FYNNEI. With 7 bases removed from V and 1 base from J, the gap between germline ends came to 15 bases. The CDR3, as DNA: TGTGCCAGCATCCAGGGTCTACCTGGCACAGATACGCAGTATTTT. Translating gives CASIQGLPGTDTQYF.

J is TRBJ1-6 and V is TRBV20-1, with TRBD1 matching 7 bases. The CDR3 is made up of 14 amino acids. Unmatched junction bases numbered 6, after V lost 5 bases and J lost 5 bases. Germline CDR1 reads DFQATT; CDR2 reads SNEGSKA (reference sequence). The CDR3 DNA reads TGCAGTGCTGTAGAACAGGGGAATAATTCACCCCTCCACTTT. Translating it yields CSAVEQGNNSPLHF.

This clonotype was observed many times. The chain couples TRBV20-1 to TRBJ2-5; 9 bases line up with TRBD2. Germline-derived CDR1 and CDR2 are DFQATT and SNEGSKA (reference sequence). With 1 base clipped from V and 1 base from J, the junction kept 1 base outside the gene matches. The CDR3 spans 14 residues. In DNA form, the CDR3 reads TGCAGTGCTAGAGGACTAGCGGTCCAAGAGACCCAGTACTTC. Residues: CSARGLAVQETQYF.

This clonotype was counted ten times or more. The rearrangement links TRBV6-2 or TRBV6-3 to TRBJ2-7; 7 bases fit TRBD1. The V gene's germline CDR1 is MNHEY and CDR2 SVGEGT. V was pared by 6 bases and J by 2 bases, with 7 bases of the junction left unmatched. This CDR3 is built from 14 residues. CDR3 in amino acids: CASSLTGVPYEQYV. In nucleotides, the CDR3 is TGTGCCAGCAGCCTAACAGGGGTCCCCTACGAGCAGTACGTC.

This clonotype came up many times. This sequence joins TRBV7-2 and TRBJ2-5; TRBD1 agrees at 7 bases. Germline CDR1 SGHTA, CDR2 FQGNSA. The CDR3 extends over 15 amino acids. The trim removed 3 bases at V and 2 bases at J, leaving 6 bases unmatched. Written as DNA, the CDR3 is TGTGCCAGCAGCTTCTGGACAGGACCGCAAGAGACCCAGTACTTC. Residues: CASSFWTGPQETQYF.

There are a few counts of this clonotype. The J gene is TRBJ2-1, the V gene TRBV2, with TRBD2 matching 10 bases. This CDR3 comprises 14 residues. CDR1 SNHLY and CDR2 FYNNEI come from the germline V gene. Losses at the gene ends were 5 bases for V and 10 bases for J; bases not matched to a gene: 8. The chain's CDR3 is CASSLTSGIAEQFF. The CDR3 DNA reads TGTGCCAGCAGTTTAACTAGCGGGATCGCCGAGCAGTTCTTC.

This chain connects TRBV20-1 to TRBJ1-5; D ambiguous. CDR1 is DFQATT and CDR2 is SNEGSKA in the germline V gene (reference sequence). V shed 5 bases and J shed 4 bases, with 15 bases lying between them. The CDR3 has 14 amino acids. The CDR3 spells CSAPNGEGNQPQHF. The CDR3, as DNA: TGCAGTGCTCCCAATGGGGAGGGTAATCAGCCCCAGCATTTT.

There are many counts of this clonotype. The V call is TRBV7-2, the J call TRBJ2-5, with D possibly TRBD1 on 6 matching bases. The germline CDR1 and CDR2 sequences are SGHTA and FQGNSA. The V end lost 0 bases, the J end lost 2 bases, and 10 bases lay between the germline ends. The CDR3 is made up of 15 amino acids. DNA for the CDR3: TGTGCCAGCAGCTTAGCTGGACAGCGACAAGAGACCCAGTACTTC. It encodes CASSLAGQRQETQYF.

At least ten counts were recorded for this clonotype. The V and J genes are TRBV5-1 and TRBJ2-2; D is perhaps TRBD2 (5 bases). CDR3 length: 14 residues. Trimming shortened V by 3 bases and J by 4 bases, and 10 bases separated the two germline ends. Germline lookup yields CDR1 SGHRS and CDR2 YFSETQ. In nucleotides, the CDR3 is TGCGCCAGCAGCTCGGGAAGCTCCACCGGGGAGCTGTTTTTT. Amino acids: CASSSGSSTGELFF.

This clonotype was picked up a small number of times. The genes are TRBV27 and TRBJ2-1, with TRBD2 matching 9 bases. Looked up from germline, CDR1 is MNHEY and CDR2 is SMNVEV (reference sequence). This CDR3 comprises 17 residues. Trimming removed 4 bases from V and 5 bases from J; junction bases left unmatched: 12. The CDR3 is CASSSKGQASGNNEQFF. The CDR3 DNA sequence: TGTGCCAGCAGTTCCAAGGGGCAGGCTAGCGGGAACAATGAGCAGTTCTTC.

In its sample, this clonotype was seen many times. The rearrangement uses TRBV12-3 or TRBV12-4 and TRBJ2-3, with no clear D. The CDR3 consists of 12 residues. The V end lost 7 bases, the J end lost 4 bases, and 9 bases lay between the germline ends. The CDR3: CASMVGADTQYF. The DNA for the CDR3 is TGTGCCAGCATGGTAGGAGCAGATACGCAGTATTTT.